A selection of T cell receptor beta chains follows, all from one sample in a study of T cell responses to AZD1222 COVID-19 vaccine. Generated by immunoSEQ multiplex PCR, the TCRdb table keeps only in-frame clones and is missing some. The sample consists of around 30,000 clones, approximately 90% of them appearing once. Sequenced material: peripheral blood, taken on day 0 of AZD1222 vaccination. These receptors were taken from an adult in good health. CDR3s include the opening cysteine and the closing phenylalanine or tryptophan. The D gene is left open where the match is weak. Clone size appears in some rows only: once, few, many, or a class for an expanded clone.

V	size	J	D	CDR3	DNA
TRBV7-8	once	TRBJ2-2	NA	CASSVSRKENTGELFF	TGTGCCAGCAGCGTCTCTAGAAAAGAAAACACCGGGGAGCTGTTTTTT
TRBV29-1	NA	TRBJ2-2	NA	CSVEKGHTGELFF	TGCAGCGTTGAAAAGGGACATACCGGGGAGCTGTTTTTT
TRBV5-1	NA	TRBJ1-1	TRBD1	CASSPGTGQNTEAFF	TGCGCCAGCAGCCCGGGGACAGGGCAGAACACTGAAGCTTTCTTT
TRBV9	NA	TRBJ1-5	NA	CASSVSGTQNQPQHF	TGTGCCAGCAGCGTTAGCGGGACACAGAATCAGCCCCAGCATTTT
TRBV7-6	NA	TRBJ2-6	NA	CASSLAGSTGANVLTF	TGTGCCAGCAGCTTAGCGGGTAGTACTGGGGCCAACGTCCTGACTTTC
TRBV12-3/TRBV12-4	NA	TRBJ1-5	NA	CASTLGQLTPQHF	TGTGCCAGCACCCTAGGACAGTTAACGCCCCAGCATTTT
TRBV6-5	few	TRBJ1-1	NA	CASRYREGLSTEAFF	TGTGCCAGCAGGTACAGGGAAGGGTTGAGTACTGAAGCTTTCTTT
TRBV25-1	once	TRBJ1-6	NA	CATLSPLHF	TGTGCCACCCTTTCACCCCTCCACTTT
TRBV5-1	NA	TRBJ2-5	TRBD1	CASSQQQGKETQYF	TGCGCCAGCAGCCAACAACAGGGGAAAGAGACCCAGTACTTC
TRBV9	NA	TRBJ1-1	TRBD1	CASSATGGKTEAFF	TGTGCCAGCAGCGCCACAGGGGGTAAGACTGAAGCTTTCTTT